The 18 T cell receptor beta chains given below trace back to one sample, sequenced in a study of blood T cell repertoires in COVID-19. The method was immunoSEQ multiplex PCR; TCRdb's version includes in-frame clones alone and lacks a portion of them. The sample lists 400,000 to 500,000 clones, around nine tenths seen once, with approximately 1.5% in the top ten. The material sequenced was PBMCs or T cells enriched from blood (not recorded which). The receptor source for this set is a woman younger than 30 who had been exposed to COVID-19.

The J gene is TRBJ2-1, the V gene TRBV18; TRBD1 agrees at 7 bases. The CDR3 covers 17 residues. Trimming at V came to 0 bases and at J to 3 bases, leaving 8 bases not matched to a gene. CDR1 and CDR2 from the germline V gene are KGHSH and LQKENI. The CDR3 loop reads CASSPPVTGNIYNEQFF. The CDR3 nucleotides read TGTGCCAGCTCACCACCGGTGACAGGGAACATCTACAATGAGCAGTTCTTC.

V usage is TRBV29-1 and J usage is TRBJ2-1; TRBD1 matches at 7 bases. The germline CDR1 and CDR2 sequences are SQVTM and ANQGSEA. The CDR3 is 14 residues long. The V and J ends lost 8 bases and 0 bases, in that order; junction bases with no gene match: 7. The CDR3 region has the DNA TGCAGCAGCGACAGGGAGAGCTCCTACAATGAGCAGTTCTTC. Its protein product is CSSDRESSYNEQFF.

This chain uses TRBV18 with TRBJ2-7; the match to TRBD1 covers 8 bases. The germline V gene has CDR1 KGHSH and CDR2 LQKENI. The V gene end was trimmed by 3 bases and the J gene end by 0 bases; junction bases not matched to a gene: 4. The length of the CDR3 is 15 residues. As DNA, the CDR3 is TGTGCCAGCTCACCTTGGACAGGGATCTCCTACGAGCAGTACTTC. It yields the protein CASSPWTGISYEQYF. Complete variable domain (other parts from reference TRBV18 and TRBJ2-7): NAGVMQNPRHLVRRRGQEARLRCSPMKGHSHVYWYRQLPEEGLKFMVYLQKENIIDESGMPKERFSAEFPKEGPSILRIQQVVRGDSAAYFCASSPWTGISYEQYFGPGTRLTVT.

The chain couples TRBV3-1 (or the pseudogene TRBV3-2) to TRBJ2-1, with D uncertain. Per the germline V gene, CDR1 is LGHDT and CDR2 is YNNKEL (reference sequence). The CDR3 is 13 amino acids. V lost 4 bases and J 4 bases, leaving 8 bases between the germline ends. The CDR3 region is CASSPSRYNEQFF. The CDR3, as DNA: TGTGCCAGCAGCCCCTCTAGGTACAATGAGCAGTTCTTC.

Points on this clone: The same CDR3 is also encoded by other DNA sequences in this sample. The chain couples TRBV7-2 to TRBJ1-6, with a tentative D call TRBD1 (6 bases). V dropped 2 bases and J dropped 7 bases, with 9 bases sitting between them. Germline V gives CDR1 SGHTA, CDR2 FQGNSA. CDR3 length: 14 residues. The CDR3 DNA follows: TGTGCCAGCAGCTTATTACAGGGAAATTCACCCCTCCACTTT. Protein product: CASSLLQGNSPLHF.

This chain joins TRBV28 and TRBJ2-1; TRBD2 aligns across 10 bases. This CDR3 has 17 amino acids. J was trimmed by 9 bases and V by 1 base; bases with no gene match: 12. Germline values: CDR1 MDHEN, CDR2 SYDVKM. The CDR3 coding sequence is TGTGCCAGCAGTTTATATGCTAGCGGGAGCCCCGGGGGTGAGCAGTTCTTC. This sequence encodes CASSLYASGSPGGEQFF.

This clone was detected ten times or more. The gene calls are TRBV6-5 and TRBJ2-6; D possibly corresponds to TRBD1 (6 bases). CDR1 is MNHEY, CDR2 SVGAGI, per germline. V was pared by 2 bases and J by 2 bases, with 10 bases between. This CDR3 has 16 residues. The CDR3 sequence: CASSYPTGAGANVLTF. The DNA of the CDR3 is TGTGCCAGCAGTTACCCGACAGGAGCTGGGGCCAACGTCCTGACTTTC.

This clone was counted between two and nine times. Distinct nucleotide sequences in the sample also encode this CDR3. V is TRBV27 and J is TRBJ2-7; 7 nucleotides agree with TRBD2. CDR3 length: 12 residues. The trim removed 5 bases at V and 4 bases at J, leaving 2 bases unmatched. Looked up from germline, CDR1 is MNHEY and CDR2 is SMNVEV (reference sequence). The CDR3 spells CASSPGGYEQYF. The DNA of the CDR3 is TGTGCCAGCAGTCCCGGGGGGTACGAGCAGTACTTC.

This chain uses TRBV18 with TRBJ1-1; 9 nucleotides line up with TRBD1. In germline, CDR1 is KGHSH, CDR2 LQKENI. The CDR3 contains 16 residues. V lost 0 bases and J lost 1; bases outside the gene matches: 3. CDR3 sequence: CASSPPKTGGNTEAFF. The CDR3 DNA reads TGTGCCAGCTCACCACCGAAGACAGGGGGGAACACTGAAGCTTTCTTT.

On this clone itself: This specimen includes other DNA sequences encoding the same CDR3. The CDR3 sequence: CASSPTAYEQYF. As DNA, the CDR3 is TGTGCCAGCAGCCCGACAGCCTACGAGCAGTACTTC. This sequence joins TRBV11-2 and TRBJ2-7, with D possibly being TRBD1 (5 bases). Trimming removed 5 bases at V and 2 bases at J, with 7 bases between. The CDR3 runs to 12 residues. Germline CDR1 reads SGHAT; CDR2 reads FQNNGV. The full variable domain, in which reference TRBV11-2 and TRBJ2-7 provide the parts outside the CDR3, is EAGVAQSPRYKIIEKRQSVAFWCNPISGHATLYWYQQILGQGPKLLIQFQNNGVVDDSQLPKDRFSAERLKGVDSTLKIQPAKLEDSAVYLCASSPTAYEQYFGPGTRLTVT.

This clone has only a few counts. The rearrangement uses TRBV5-6 and TRBJ2-5; 10 bases fit TRBD2. The V and J ends lost 5 bases and 5 bases, in that order; junction bases with no gene match: 6. This CDR3 is built from 14 residues. CDR1 is SGHDT and CDR2 is YYEEEE in the germline V gene. The DNA for the CDR3 is TGTGCCAGCAGGGAGCGGGGGGGCCGTGAGACCCAGTACTTC. Translated: CASRERGGRETQYF.

This chain links TRBV9 with TRBJ1-3, with 7 bases matching TRBD1. The trim removed 0 bases at V and 4 bases at J, leaving 7 bases unmatched. Germline assignment: CDR1 SGDLS and CDR2 YYNGEE. This CDR3 comprises 16 residues. CDR3 bases: TGTGCCAGCAGCGTAGATAGAGGGGGCCTCGGAAACACCATATATTTT. This sequence encodes CASSVDRGGLGNTIYF. The full variable domain, with the rest looked up from reference TRBV9 and TRBJ1-3, is DSGVTQTPKHLITATGQRVTLRCSPRSGDLSVYWYQQSLDQGLQFLIQYYNGEERAKGNILERFSAQQFPDLHSELNLSSLELGDSALYFCASSVDRGGLGNTIYFGEGSWLTVV.

The chain is built from TRBV10-3 and TRBJ1-2; D is uncertain. Germline CDR1 and CDR2: ENHRY and SYGVKD. Trimming took 0 bases from V and 4 from J, leaving 9 bases between them. The CDR3 is made up of 14 amino acids. CDR3 sequence (DNA): TGTGCCATCAGTGAGTCGGAGAGCGGCTATGGCTACACCTTC. Protein sequence: CAISESESGYGYTF.

The chain uses TRBV19 and TRBJ1-2; 7 nucleotides match TRBD1. The J segment lost 4 bases and the V segment lost 3 bases, leaving 2 bases of the junction unmatched. The V gene's germline CDR1 is LNHDA and CDR2 SQIVND (reference sequence). This CDR3 comprises 13 residues. The CDR3 sequence is CASSMGDSYGYTF. CDR3 coding DNA: TGTGCCAGTAGTATGGGGGACAGCTATGGCTACACCTTC. The entire variable domain, with the rest obtained from reference TRBV19 and TRBJ1-2, is as follows: DGGITQSPKYLFRKEGQNVTLSCEQNLNHDAMYWYRQDPGQGLRLIYYSQIVNDFQKGDIAEGYSVSREKKESFPLTVTSAQKNPTAFYLCASSMGDSYGYTFGSGTRLTVV.

The rearrangement uses TRBV19 and TRBJ1-1; TRBD1 is a possible D gene (5 bases). The CDR3 loop spans 13 amino acids. V was cut by 3 bases and J by 3 bases, with 8 bases left in between. The V gene's germline CDR1 is LNHDA and CDR2 SQIVND (reference sequence). Here the CDR3 reads CASSMGGYTEAFF. The CDR3 nucleotides are TGTGCCAGTAGTATGGGGGGGTACACTGAAGCTTTCTTT.

V gene TRBV7-3 combines with J gene TRBJ2-3; TRBD2 agrees at 9 bases. The V gene's germline CDR1 is SGHTA and CDR2 FQGTGA. V shed 2 bases, J shed 4 bases, and the junction held 4 bases outside the gene matches. The CDR3 loop spans 15 amino acids. CDR3 loop: CASSLAGGIADTQYF. CDR3 coding DNA: TGTGCCAGCAGCTTAGCGGGGGGGATCGCAGATACGCAGTATTTT. Filled out from reference TRBV7-3 and TRBJ2-3, the complete variable domain reads GAGVSQTPSNKVTEKGKYVELRCDPISGHTALYWYRQSLGQGPEFLIYFQGTGAADDSGLPNDRFFAVRPEGSVSTLKIQRTERGDSAVYLCASSLAGGIADTQYFGPGTRLTVL.

The chain is built from TRBV19 and TRBJ2-1; perhaps TRBD2 as D (6 bases). The ends were cut back, 3 bases at V and 4 bases at J, with 13 bases in the middle. Germline V gene data show CDR1 as LNHDA and CDR2 as SQIVND (reference sequence). The CDR3 extends over 15 amino acids. DNA for the CDR3: TGTGCCAGTAGTATCGATAGCGGAGGATACAATGAGCAGTTCTTC. Translating it yields CASSIDSGGYNEQFF.

As concerns this clone: Relative to the germline gene, one junction end is altered; a read error may explain this. Other DNA sequences in the same sample also yield this CDR3. V is TRBV28 and J is TRBJ2-7, with TRBD1 matching over 10 bases. Germline CDR1 reads MDHEN; CDR2 reads SYDVKM. This CDR3 is built from 14 residues. The CDR3 region has the DNA TGTGCCAGCAGTTGGGGACAGGGGAAGGTCGAGCAGTATTTC. Its protein is CASSWGQGKVEQYF.